This T cell receptor (beta chain) was captured in a study of blood T cell repertoires in COVID-19. On the study more broadly: The study drew acute and convalescent COVID-19 samples from the United States, Italy and Spain. T cells, B-cell-depleted T cells, or PBMCs provided the cDNA or gDNA that served as material.

Losses at the gene ends were 3 bases for V and 2 bases for J; bases not matched to a gene: 3. The germline V gene encodes CDR1 SEHNR and CDR2 FQNEAQ (reference sequence). The CDR3 consists of 14 residues. Patients from Seattle were sampled longitudinally, starting during active infection. Original data processing: Quantification of nucleated cells was approximated via reference gene primer amplification. This table comes from immunoSEQ multiplex PCR, and its TCRdb copy is limited to in-frame clones, with some not included. V and J calls and clone size are copied from that table; D and trimming were computed from the DNA. The table has around 340,000 clones, 75% to 90% seen once; the top ten hold about 7%.

This chain joins TRBV7-9 and TRBJ1-2; TRBD1 matches at 7 bases. Material for sequencing was peripheral blood. The origin of this receptor is a woman aged 55-70 years with COVID-19, enrolled during active disease. CDR3 sequence (DNA): TGTGCCAGCAGCTTGCAGGGGGAAAACTATGGCTACACCTTC. This gives the protein CASSLQGENYGYTF. The full variable domain, rest sourced from reference TRBV7-9 and TRBJ1-2, is DTGVSQNPRHKITKRGQNVTFRCDPISEHNRLYWYRQTLGQGPEFLTYFQNEAQLEKSRLLSDRFSAERPKGSFSTLEIQRTEQGDSAMYLCASSLQGENYGYTFGSGTRLTVV.